Listed below are T cell receptor beta chains from one sample, sequenced in a study of blood T cell repertoires in COVID-19. Sequencing was performed with immunoSEQ multiplex PCR; in TCRdb, only in-frame clones are kept and a portion is missing. Of around 170,000 clones in the sample, 80% to 90% were seen once. Sequenced input: peripheral blood. The receptors were sampled from a man between 18 and 35 years old who had recovered from COVID-19. The CDR3 runs from the conserved cysteine through the conserved F or W. D genes are given only for firm matches. Clone size is shown for a subset of rows, as once, few, many or a class of expanded clone.

clone_size	j_call	d_call	v_call	cdr3_aa	cdr3_nt
.	TRBJ2-1	TRBD2	TRBV9	CASSPTSGSREQFF	TGTGCCAGCAGCCCAACTAGCGGGTCGCGTGAGCAGTTCTTC
.	TRBJ1-2	.	TRBV6-5	CASRHPPEANYGYTF	TGTGCCAGCAGACATCCCCCGGAGGCTAACTATGGCTACACCTTC
.	TRBJ1-3	.	TRBV19	CASSIGEQSSGNTIYF	TGTGCCAGTAGTATAGGAGAACAGAGCTCTGGAAACACCATATATTTT
.	TRBJ1-5	.	TRBV2	CASGAESNQPQHF	TGTGCCAGCGGGGCGGAGAGCAATCAGCCCCAGCATTTT
.	TRBJ2-2	.	TRBV5-1	CASSSWTENTGELFF	TGCGCCAGCAGTTCATGGACAGAGAACACCGGGGAGCTGTTTTTT
.	TRBJ2-2	.	TRBV4-1	CASSHDWAGELFF	TGCGCCAGCAGCCATGACTGGGCCGGGGAGCTGTTTTTT
.	TRBJ2-3	TRBD2	TRBV6-2/TRBV6-3	CASSRDYLSDTQYF	TGTGCCAGCAGCCGGGACTATTTGTCGGATACGCAGTATTTT
.	TRBJ2-7	TRBD2	TRBV6-2/TRBV6-3	CASSYVTGGMEEQYF	TGTGCCAGCAGTTACGTTACGGGGGGAATGGAGGAGCAGTACTTC
.	TRBJ2-7	TRBD1	TRBV28	CASSFSLAGGSYEQYF	TGTGCCAGCAGTTTTTCGTTGGCAGGGGGTTCCTACGAGCAGTACTTC
few	TRBJ2-7	.	TRBV6-1	CASSEVRRYEQYF	TGTGCCAGCAGTGAAGTTCGGAGGTACGAGCAGTACTTC
.	TRBJ1-4	.	TRBV28	CASSFQGRSNEKLFF	TGTGCCAGCAGTTTCCAGGGCAGGTCTAATGAAAAACTGTTTTTT
.	TRBJ2-1	.	TRBV3-1/TRBV3-2	CASSQDTQGFNEQFF	TGTGCCAGCAGCCAAGATACCCAGGGTTTCAATGAGCAGTTCTTC
.	TRBJ2-3	.	TRBV6-5	CASSYGDRADTQYF	TGTGCCAGCAGTTATGGCGATCGGGCAGATACGCAGTATTTT
.	TRBJ2-1	TRBD2	TRBV9	CASSVRPGGGEQFF	TGTGCCAGCAGCGTCAGGCCGGGAGGGGGGGAGCAGTTCTTC
.	TRBJ2-2	TRBD2	TRBV25-1	CASSEYLGGTGELFF	TGTGCCAGCAGTGAATATTTGGGGGGGACCGGGGAGCTGTTTTTT
.	TRBJ2-7	.	TRBV28	CASGLWSSSYEQYF	TGTGCCAGCGGTTTATGGAGTAGCTCCTACGAGCAGTACTTC
few	TRBJ2-7	TRBD1	TRBV5-4	CASSLQGVDEQYF	TGTGCCAGCAGCTTGCAGGGGGTAGACGAGCAGTACTTC
.	TRBJ1-3	.	TRBV28	CASSPLLGASGNTIYF	TGTGCCAGCAGTCCTTTGCTGGGGGCCTCTGGAAACACCATATATTTT
few	TRBJ2-7	.	TRBV5-1	CASSWVGDEQYF	TGCGCCAGCAGCTGGGTTGGAGACGAGCAGTACTTC
.	TRBJ1-2	TRBD1	TRBV28	CASSRDRVGGYTF	TGTGCCAGCAGTCGGGACAGGGTCGGTGGCTACACCTTC
.	TRBJ2-3	.	TRBV2	CAIMTRSADTQYF	TGTGCCATAATGACTAGATCGGCTGATACGCAGTATTTT
.	TRBJ2-5	.	TRBV5-1	CASSLEGVPGTQYF	TGCGCCAGCAGCTTGGAAGGGGTCCCAGGGACCCAGTACTTC
.	TRBJ2-7	.	TRBV3-1/TRBV3-2	CASSRIRDFPTYEQYF	TGTGCCAGCAGCCGAATCCGGGACTTTCCAACCTACGAGCAGTACTTC
.	TRBJ1-2	.	TRBV19	CASSISEVLGSYGYTF	TGTGCCAGTAGTATTTCAGAGGTCCTCGGAAGCTATGGCTACACCTTC
.	TRBJ2-5	.	TRBV7-2	CASSLGGWYQETQYF	TGTGCCAGCAGCTTAGGAGGGTGGTACCAAGAGACCCAGTACTTC
few	TRBJ2-3	TRBD2	TRBV4-1	CASSHFEREWGTDTQYF	TGCGCCAGCAGCCACTTCGAGCGGGAGTGGGGCACAGATACGCAGTATTTT